This T cell receptor (beta chain) was sequenced for a study of Graves' ophthalmopathy and Graves' hyperthyroidism. Scientists amplified the TCR beta CDR3 regions from RNA transcripts. HTBI primers served in a first-round RT-PCR, which a second-round multiplex PCR followed. Via MiXCR, TCRdb re-called the multiplex PCR reads, giving one row per CDR3 protein. The data contain roughly 220,000 distinct CDR3 sequences, 45% of them seen just once; the ten biggest clones take up roughly 50%. The CDR3 covers 14 residues. Germline CDR1 and CDR2: DFQATT and SNEGSKA (reference sequence). Trimming cost V 6 bases and J 0 bases, with 12 bases left between them. This clonotype was counted between two and nine times.

This clonotype was sampled from an adult man with Graves' ophthalmopathy. The rearrangement links TRBV20-1 to TRBJ1-5; no clear D. The sample was peripheral blood. The CDR3 sequence: CSAPSAHSNQPQHF. CDR3 DNA: TGCAGTGCCCCCTCAGCGCATAGCAATCAGCCCCAGCATTTT.